The 15 T cell receptor beta chains given below trace back to one sample, sequenced in a study of blood T cell repertoires in COVID-19. TCRdb's table, derived via immunoSEQ multiplex PCR, lists solely in-frame clones and lacks some. Of hundreds of thousands of clones in the sample, 70% to 90% were seen once. Sequencing was performed on peripheral blood. The receptors originated from a man older than 75 with acute or convalescent COVID-19.

V gene TRBV6-5 combines with J gene TRBJ2-1, with TRBD2 matching over 7 bases. CDR1 and CDR2 (germline): MNHEY, SVGAGI. The CDR3 has 16 amino acids. V was pared by 2 bases and J by 0 bases, with 4 bases of the junction left unmatched. Written as DNA, the CDR3 is TGTGCCAGCAGTTACAACGGCGGGAGCTCCTACAATGAGCAGTTCTTC. This translates into CASSYNGGSSYNEQFF.

V gene TRBV6-2 or TRBV6-3 combines with J gene TRBJ2-1, with a possible D match to TRBD2 (6 bases). Germline values: CDR1 MNHEY, CDR2 SVGEGT. The germline V and J ends were trimmed by 6 bases and 2 bases, with 23 bases remaining between them. The length of the CDR3 is 18 residues. CDR3 region: CASSQLGTGVKTYNEQFF. CDR3 nucleotides: TGTGCCAGCAGCCAATTGGGGACGGGAGTCAAAACCTACAATGAGCAGTTCTTC.

V and J are TRBV19 and TRBJ1-2; the match to TRBD1 covers 8 bases. Trimming cost V 6 bases and J 3 bases; bases outside gene matches: 6. This CDR3 region has 14 residues. CDR1 LNHDA and CDR2 SQIVND come from the germline V gene (reference sequence). The CDR3 DNA follows: TGTGCCAGTAGAGGTTTGGACAGGGACTATGGCTACACCTTC. It specifies CASRGLDRDYGYTF.

This sequence joins TRBV10-2 and TRBJ2-2; 7 bases map to TRBD2. V trimming: 5 bases; J trimming: 1 base; junction bases outside the gene matches: 4. Germline V CDR1 and CDR2: WSHSY, SAAADI. The length of the CDR3 is 15 residues. The CDR3: CASSSSGLNTGELFF. CDR3 nucleotide sequence: TGCGCCAGCAGTTCTAGCGGCCTGAACACCGGGGAGCTGTTTTTT.

This clone was seen only once. This chain uses TRBV7-3 with TRBJ2-1; D not certain. V lost 2 bases and J 6 bases, leaving 14 bases between the germline ends. Germline V lookup: CDR1 SGHTA, CDR2 FQGTGA. The CDR3 has 15 residues. This CDR3 is CASSLDLAQLNEQFF. As DNA, the CDR3 is TGTGCCAGCAGCTTAGATCTCGCCCAACTCAATGAGCAGTTCTTC.

The V gene is TRBV6-2 or TRBV6-3, the J gene TRBJ2-1; 9 bases align to TRBD1. Germline V CDR1 and CDR2: MNHEY, SVGEGT. V lost 0 bases and J lost 5; bases outside the gene matches: 2. The CDR3 has 15 residues. CDR3 sequence (DNA): TGTGCCAGCAGTTACTCGACAGGGGGGAACAATGAGCAGTTCTTC. This encodes CASSYSTGGNNEQFF.

For the CDR3, the DNA is TGTGCCAGCAGTTCAGACAGGGGCTCCTACAATGAGCAGTTCTTC. Its translation is CASSSDRGSYNEQFF. The gene calls are TRBV6-5 and TRBJ2-1; 8 bases line up with TRBD1. The CDR3 totals 15 residues. The J segment lost 0 bases and the V segment lost 4 bases, leaving 2 bases of the junction unmatched. CDR1 MNHEY and CDR2 SVGAGI come from the germline V gene.

V is TRBV24-1 and J is TRBJ1-1, with 8 bases aligning to TRBD1. The CDR3 is 17 residues long. The V gene end was trimmed by 3 bases and the J gene end by 8 bases; junction bases not matched to a gene: 16. Germline loops: CDR1 KGHDR, CDR2 SFDVKD. The CDR3 DNA reads as TGTGCCACCAGTGATCTGGACAGGGCGGCCGGTCCCCAAGAAGCTTTCTTT. Protein sequence: CATSDLDRAAGPQEAFF.

The V gene is TRBV10-2, the J gene TRBJ2-7, with 9 bases aligning to TRBD1. Germline V gene data show CDR1 as WSHSY and CDR2 as SAAADI. J gave up 0 bases and V 6 bases, and 6 bases lay outside the gene matches. There are 15 residues in the CDR3. CDR3 in DNA: TGCGCCAGCAGGCAAGGACAGGGGCTCTCCTACGAGCAGTACGTC. This encodes CASRQGQGLSYEQYV.

The rearrangement links TRBV21-1 to TRBJ2-1; whether TRBD2, the table's D call, matches the DNA was not checked. TRBV21-1 represents a pseudogene. This CDR3 has 14 amino acids. This CDR3 reads CARVAGLCPNEQFF. CDR3 nucleotides: TGTGCCAGAGTAGCGGGATTGTGTCCCAATGAGCAGTTCTTC.

The CDR3 loop is CSVPDRVPNSYNEQFF. The CDR3, as DNA: TGCAGCGTTCCCGACAGGGTCCCCAACTCCTACAATGAGCAGTTCTTC. V usage is TRBV29-1 and J usage is TRBJ2-1; 7 bases match TRBD1. This CDR3 comprises 16 residues. Per the germline V gene, CDR1 is SQVTM and CDR2 is ANQGSEA. V dropped 5 bases and J dropped 0; count of bases not matched to a gene: 10.

The V gene is TRBV10-3, the J gene TRBJ2-7; 9 bases fit TRBD2. CDR1 is ENHRY and CDR2 is SYGVKD in the germline V gene. V was pared by 2 bases and J by 5 bases, with 7 bases of the junction left unmatched. The CDR3 has 15 residues. The CDR3 region is CAISEGSSGTHEQYF. Here the CDR3 DNA reads TGTGCCATCAGTGAGGGGTCTAGCGGGACCCACGAGCAGTACTTC.

This sequence joins TRBV24-1 and TRBJ2-7; TRBD2 is a possible D gene (5 bases). CDR3 length equals 13 residues. V was clipped by 4 bases and J by 3 bases, with 9 bases between them. Germline V gives CDR1 KGHDR, CDR2 SFDVKD. The CDR3 nucleotides are TGTGCCACCAGTGAAACGGGATTCTACGAGCAGTACTTC. The encoded protein is CATSETGFYEQYF.

The chain combines TRBV27 with TRBJ1-4; 9 nucleotides line up with TRBD1. The CDR3 is 16 residues long. V dropped 4 bases and J dropped 3; count of bases not matched to a gene: 6. Germline CDR1 reads MNHEY; CDR2 reads SMNVEV (reference sequence). This CDR3 is CASSSGQGTPNEKLFF. CDR3 DNA sequence: TGTGCCAGCAGTTCGGGACAGGGAACCCCTAATGAAAAACTGTTTTTT.

This clone appeared a single time. The rearrangement joins TRBV15 to TRBJ2-3; 9 bases fit TRBD2. The CDR3 runs to 18 residues. V was clipped by 0 bases and J by 2 bases; unmatched bases: 9. Germline V lookup: CDR1 LNHNV, CDR2 YYDKDF (reference sequence). The CDR3 protein is CATSRDSLLAGVTDTQYF. The DNA of the CDR3 is TGTGCCACCAGCAGAGATTCCCTACTAGCGGGCGTCACAGATACGCAGTATTTT.